The 16 T cell receptor beta chains below come from one sample, sequenced in a study of T cells in Graves' hyperthyroidism and ophthalmopathy. Amplification of TCR beta CDR3 regions used RNA as the template. A first-round RT-PCR of the TCR CDR3 used the HTBI primer set. TCRdb reprocessed the multiplex PCR reads via MiXCR and lists one record per CDR3 protein. The data contain 350,000 or so distinct CDR3 sequences, about 20% of them singletons. The sequenced material came from blood. The receptors were gathered from a woman aged 45-59 years with Graves' hyperthyroidism.

The V gene is TRBV5-6, the J gene TRBJ1-2; D uncertain. V was clipped by 0 bases and J by 8 bases, with 8 bases between them. The CDR3 consists of 12 residues. The germline gives CDR1 SGHDT, CDR2 YYEEEE. The CDR3 DNA follows: TGTGCCAGCAGCTTGGGACTTCAAGGCTACACCTTC. The encoded protein is CASSLGLQGYTF.

V is TRBV5-1 and J is TRBJ1-4; 10 nucleotides line up with TRBD1. The V segment lost 4 bases and the J segment 7 bases; nucleotides outside the gene matches: 4. The CDR3 length is 14 residues. Germline lookup yields CDR1 SGHRS and CDR2 YFSETQ. The CDR3 spells CASSMTGGSEKLFF. CDR3 bases: TGCGCCAGCAGCATGACAGGGGGCTCTGAAAAACTGTTTTTT.

This clonotype was observed a few times. The J gene is TRBJ1-2, the V gene TRBV4-1; D gene ambiguous. This CDR3 spans 11 amino acids. The germline V and J ends were trimmed by 3 bases and 9 bases, with 8 bases remaining between them. Germline lookup yields CDR1 MGHRA and CDR2 YSYEKL. The CDR3 loop reads CASSQGFSYTF. For the CDR3, the DNA is TGCGCCAGCAGCCAGGGTTTCAGCTACACCTTC.

This clonotype was detected a few times. V and J are TRBV7-2 and TRBJ1-6, with TRBD1 matching 7 bases. This CDR3 spans 14 amino acids. From germline, CDR1 is SGHTA and CDR2 FQGNSA. Germline trimming cut 5 bases from V and 5 bases from J; bases unmatched to any gene: 3. In nucleotides, the CDR3 is TGTGCCAGCAGCCGACAGGGACATAATTCACCCCTCCACTTT. This codes for CASSRQGHNSPLHF.

This clonotype has ten or more counts. This rearrangement joins TRBV20-1 to TRBJ2-3, with 9 bases lining up with TRBD2. Per the germline V gene, CDR1 is DFQATT and CDR2 is SNEGSKA (reference sequence). The CDR3 has 14 amino acids. Trimming at V came to 1 base and at J to 1 base, leaving 0 bases not matched to a gene. CDR3 residues: CSARGTSGTDTQYF. In nucleotides, the CDR3 is TGCAGTGCTAGAGGGACTAGCGGCACAGATACGCAGTATTTT.

CDR3 nucleotides: TGTGCCAGCAGTAGAAAAGGGACAATTCGGTCATACAATGAGCAGTTCTTC. This encodes CASSRKGTIRSYNEQFF. The J gene is TRBJ2-1, the V gene TRBV6-1, with D perhaps TRBD1 (6 bases). V was pared by 5 bases and J by 4 bases, with 21 bases between. This CDR3 has 17 amino acids. CDR1 is MNHNS and CDR2 is SASEGT in the germline V gene.

This chain connects TRBV19 to TRBJ2-5; D uncertain. Looked up from germline, CDR1 is LNHDA and CDR2 is SQIVND (reference sequence). CDR3 length equals 15 residues. V was shortened by 3 bases and J by 4 bases, with 15 bases between the two germline ends. CDR3 sequence: CASSIRRVEVETQYF. The CDR3 nucleotides read TGTGCCAGTAGTATCCGACGGGTTGAGGTAGAGACCCAGTACTTC.

The J gene is TRBJ2-2, the V gene TRBV28; no firm D call. Trimming shortened V by 2 bases and J by 4 bases, and 11 bases separated the two germline ends. Germline values: CDR1 MDHEN, CDR2 SYDVKM. The CDR3 is 15 residues long. CDR3 nucleotide sequence: TGTGCCAGCAGTTTAAGTACAGCCAGCACCGGGGAGCTGTTTTTT. Amino acid sequence: CASSLSTASTGELFF.

This clonotype was recorded at least ten times. The V and J genes are TRBV29-1 and TRBJ2-1; D perhaps matches TRBD1 (6 bases). V was shortened by 8 bases and J by 8 bases, with 25 bases between the two germline ends. Germline V gives CDR1 SQVTM, CDR2 ANQGSEA. The CDR3 has 15 residues. In DNA, the CDR3 is TGCAGCACGCCCCGCGGTCAAGCCAACAGGGATGAGCAGTTCTTC. This codes for CSTPRGQANRDEQFF.

The chain uses TRBV18 and TRBJ1-6; no reliable D call. Germline V gene sequence: CDR1 KGHSH, CDR2 LQKENI. Trimming took off 3 bases at V and 7 bases at J, with 13 bases between the two ends. The CDR3 spans 15 residues. This CDR3 is CASSPVEVGNSPLHF. The DNA of the CDR3 is TGTGCCAGCTCACCGGTCGAGGTCGGGAATTCACCCCTCCACTTT.

This chain joins TRBV6-1 and TRBJ2-4, with D unresolved. The germline CDR1 and CDR2 sequences are MNHNS and SASEGT. This CDR3 spans 15 amino acids. The V and J ends lost 10 bases and 0 bases respectively, with 16 bases between them. As DNA, the CDR3 is TGTGCCACCACCCTGGGTAGTCTAGCCAAAAACATTCAGTACTTC. This codes for CATTLGSLAKNIQYF.

The chain recombines TRBV6-6 with TRBJ2-7; D unresolved. V was trimmed by 0 bases and J by 3 bases, leaving 12 bases between them. CDR1 and CDR2 from the germline V gene are MNHNY and SVGAGI (reference sequence). The CDR3 extends over 15 amino acids. CDR3 residues: CASSYSTLTNYEQYF. The CDR3 DNA sequence: TGTGCCAGCAGTTACTCGACCCTGACCAACTACGAGCAGTACTTC.

Worth noting for this clonotype: This sequence may be a read error, since a much larger clone differs from it by one base. The rearrangement uses TRBV5-1 and TRBJ1-1, with D possibly matching TRBD1 (5 bases). Looked up from germline, CDR1 is SGHRS and CDR2 is YFSETQ. Trimming removed 4 bases at V and 1 base at J, with 17 bases between. This CDR3 region has 16 residues. The CDR3 here is CASSPSGPGGNTEAFF. The CDR3 DNA is TGCGCCAGCAGCCCAAGTGGGCCCGGGGGGAACACTGAAGCTTTCTTT.

This clonotype was seen repeatedly, ten times or more. The chain carries TRBV6-5 and TRBJ2-3, with D perhaps TRBD1 (6 bases). The CDR3 length is 16 residues. Trimming pared 1 base from V and 0 bases from J, leaving 11 bases between. Germline values: CDR1 MNHEY, CDR2 SVGAGI. This chain's CDR3 is CASSYLTGQSTDTQYF. The CDR3 nucleotides read TGTGCCAGCAGTTACTTGACAGGTCAAAGCACAGATACGCAGTATTTT.

The table lists this clonotype with a few counts. V gene TRBV19 combines with J gene TRBJ2-7; tentatively, D is TRBD1 or TRBD2 (5 bases each). Germline assignment: CDR1 LNHDA and CDR2 SQIVND (reference sequence). V was trimmed by 5 bases and J by 1 base, leaving 12 bases between them. CDR3 size: 14 residues. The CDR3 sequence: CASSPWGSSYEQYF. Here the CDR3 DNA reads TGTGCCAGTAGTCCTTGGGGGTCTTCCTACGAGCAGTACTTC.

This clonotype appeared a few times. The J gene is TRBJ1-3, the V gene TRBV6-1; D is uncertain. CDR3 length: 17 amino acids. V shed 6 bases and J shed 2 bases, with 20 bases lying between them. Germline V gene data show CDR1 as MNHNS and CDR2 as SASEGT. The CDR3 spells CASRPRPGALPGNTIYF. The CDR3 DNA sequence: TGTGCCAGCAGGCCCCGCCCGGGAGCCCTCCCTGGAAACACCATATATTTT.